This T cell receptor (beta chain) was obtained from a study of early T cells in non-severe SARS-CoV-2 infection. Study-wide background: Investigators sequenced bulk RNA drawn from unsorted whole blood, and chains remained unpaired. Findings and limits, study-wide: Comparison of clonotypes with VDJdb favored anti-spike CD8 responses while missing private and CD4 specificities.

This clonotype was found many times. Its matching antigen is unknown. Researchers tagged individual cDNA molecules with unique molecular identifiers. One entry per CDR3 protein results from TCRdb running MiXCR on the 5' RACE reads. This sample yields 60,000 or so distinct CDR3 sequences, of which under 9% are seen a single time; approximately 4% belongs to the top ten. The CDR3 has 18 amino acids. Trimming cost V 3 bases and J 1 base; bases outside gene matches: 10. CDR1 and CDR2 (germline): KGHSH, LQKENI. The sequence was collected from an adult who was a healthcare worker with PCR-confirmed SARS-CoV-2 infection or an uninfected control (not recorded which). Sequencing used whole blood, obtained at baseline. The chain is built from TRBV18 and TRBJ2-2; TRBD1 agrees at 8 bases. The CDR3 DNA reads as TGTGCCAGCTCACCGCCGGGACAGGTACAATTGAACACCGGGGAGCTGTTTTTT. This translates into CASSPPGQVQLNTGELFF.